This note documents a single TCR beta chain sequence. Its antigen is not known. The V segment lost 6 bases and the J segment 8 bases; nucleotides outside the gene matches: 5. Germline loops: CDR1 SGHTA, CDR2 FQGNSA. This CDR3 contains 12 residues. Clones were read by immunoSEQ multiplex PCR, and TCRdb kept only the in-frame ones, dropping some. The sample carries about 130,000 clones, more than 80% recorded once. The data stem from a study of T cell responses to AZD1222 COVID-19 vaccine. The study, taken as a whole, reports: Sampling that yielded the repertoires occurred only after the peak T cell response.

The source of this sequence is an adult who received the AZD1222 COVID-19 vaccine. The chain links TRBV7-2 to TRBJ1-2; 8 bases fit TRBD1. Sequences were derived from peripheral blood, sampled 28 days after the second AZD1222 dose. CDR3 sequence: CASRPGQGGYTF. The DNA of the CDR3 is TGTGCCAGCAGACCTGGACAGGGCGGCTACACCTTC.